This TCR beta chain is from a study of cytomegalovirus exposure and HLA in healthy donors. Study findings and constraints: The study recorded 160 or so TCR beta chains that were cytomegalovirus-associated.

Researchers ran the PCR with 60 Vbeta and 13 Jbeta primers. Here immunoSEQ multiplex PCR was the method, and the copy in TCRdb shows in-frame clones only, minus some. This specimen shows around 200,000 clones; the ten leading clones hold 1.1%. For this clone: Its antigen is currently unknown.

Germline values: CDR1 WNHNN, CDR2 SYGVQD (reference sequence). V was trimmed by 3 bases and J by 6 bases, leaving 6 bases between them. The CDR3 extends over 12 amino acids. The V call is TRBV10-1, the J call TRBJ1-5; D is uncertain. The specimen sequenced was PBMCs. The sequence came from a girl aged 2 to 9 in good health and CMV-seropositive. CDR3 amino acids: CASSDSGQPQHF. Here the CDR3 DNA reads TGCGCCAGCAGTGACAGCGGTCAGCCCCAGCATTTT.